Many counts were recorded for the clone carrying this TCR beta chain. Antigen specificity is unknown. The V and J ends lost 6 bases and 0 bases, in that order; junction bases with no gene match: 6. This CDR3 contains 15 residues. The data stem from a study of T cell repertoires in cytomegalovirus infection. Whole-study findings and limits: The cumulative frequency of public TCR beta families identified carriers of CMV plus the relevant HLA. CMV-specific TCR beta clonotypes restricted by HLA-C dominated the ex vivo response.

MiXCR, run by TCRdb on the reads, gives a single entry per CDR3 protein. The profile covers under 300,000 distinct CDR3 sequences, with about 17% appearing a single time and approximately 44% taken by the ten largest. This receptor was taken from a human donor in good health (CMV status not recorded). Some clones in this sample may be carry-over from other donors' samples. V is TRBV12-3 or TRBV12-4 and J is TRBJ1-1; 8 bases map to TRBD1. Sequenced material: CD8+ T cells from PBMCs. This CDR3 reads CASSKTGAMNTEAFF. In DNA, the CDR3 is TGTGCCAGCAGCAAGACAGGGGCAATGAACACTGAAGCTTTCTTT.